This is a list of T cell receptor beta chains from one sample in a study of T cells in Graves' hyperthyroidism and ophthalmopathy. MiXCR, applied by TCRdb to the multiplex PCR reads, yields one record per CDR3 protein. The table lists about 720,000 distinct CDR3 sequences, approximately 16% of them singletons, with approximately 8% in the top ten. The sample taken for sequencing was blood. Receptor source: a man aged 18-30 years with Graves' hyperthyroidism. CDR3s include the opening cysteine and the closing phenylalanine or tryptophan. Fields, in order: D gene, clone size, J gene, CDR3 length, V gene, CDR3 protein, CDR3 DNA. A D gene is named only where the DNA matches it firmly. The listing skips clone size in some rows; elsewhere it reads once, few, many or a size class.

.	few	TRBJ2-5	13	TRBV7-9	CASSPLGAETQYF	TGTGCCAGCAGCCCCTTGGGAGCGGAGACCCAGTACTTC
.	.	TRBJ1-5	16	TRBV20-1	CSARDDQASSNQPQHF	TGCAGTGCTAGAGATGACCAGGCGTCTAGCAATCAGCCCCAGCATTTT
TRBD1	.	TRBJ2-5	14	TRBV10-3	CAISKRQGQETQYF	TGTGCCATCAGTAAGCGACAGGGGCAAGAGACCCAGTACTTC
TRBD1	few	TRBJ2-2	16	TRBV20-1	CSARDPGTGGTGELFF	TGCAGTGCTAGAGATCCCGGGACAGGGGGCACCGGGGAGCTGTTTTTT
.	.	TRBJ2-1	14	TRBV25-1	CASISDVSVNEQFF	TGTGCCAGCATCAGCGACGTCTCGGTCAATGAGCAGTTCTTC
.	few	TRBJ1-5	14	TRBV28	CASSPYRVVQPQHF	TGTGCCAGCAGTCCCTACAGGGTGGTTCAGCCCCAGCATTTT
.	few	TRBJ1-1	17	TRBV13	CASSPLGEAPGEAEAFF	TGTGCCAGCAGCCCCCTAGGAGAAGCACCTGGAGAGGCTGAAGCTTTCTTT
.	.	TRBJ2-3	15	TRBV25-1	CASSVGRGYTDTQYF	TGTGCCAGCAGTGTGGGGCGGGGCTACACAGATACGCAGTATTTT
.	.	TRBJ2-1	14	TRBV27	CANRLQASYNEQFF	TGTGCCAACAGACTACAGGCTTCCTACAATGAGCAGTTCTTC
TRBD1	many	TRBJ1-1	16	TRBV7-3	CASSPTTGYRNTEAFF	TGTGCCAGCAGCCCTACGACAGGGTATCGTAACACTGAAGCTTTCTTT
.	few	TRBJ2-3	15	TRBV6-1	CASSELQGGTDTQYF	TGTGCCAGCAGTGAACTACAGGGTGGCACAGATACGCAGTATTTT
TRBD1	many	TRBJ1-5	15	TRBV28	CASNSQGARNQPQHF	TGTGCCAGTAACAGTCAGGGGGCTCGGAATCAGCCCCAGCATTTT
TRBD1	.	TRBJ1-5	13	TRBV20-1	CSATTGVGQPQHF	TGCAGTGCCACTACAGGGGTCGGTCAGCCCCAGCATTTT
TRBD1	many	TRBJ1-1	12	TRBV2	CASSDRGSEAFF	TGTGCCAGCAGTGACAGGGGGTCTGAAGCTTTCTTT
TRBD2	.	TRBJ2-1	17	TRBV4-3	CASSLTLGTSGFNEQFF	TGCGCCAGCAGCCTTACCCTCGGGACTAGCGGTTTCAATGAGCAGTTCTTC
.	.	TRBJ2-3	13	TRBV7-3	CASSLRPIDTQYF	TGTGCCAGCAGCTTAAGGCCCATAGATACGCAGTATTTT
TRBD1	many	TRBJ2-7	15	TRBV12-3/TRBV12-4	CASSPLGQGRYEQYF	TGTGCCAGCAGCCCCCTCGGACAGGGTCGGTACGAGCAGTACTTC
TRBD2	few	TRBJ2-7	17	TRBV27	CASRAGTSEEVSYEQYF	TGTGCCAGCAGAGCCGGGACTAGCGAGGAGGTATCCTACGAGCAGTACTTC
.	many	TRBJ1-1	12	TRBV20-1	CSARDYGNPAFF	TGCAGTGCTAGAGATTACGGCAATCCGGCTTTCTTT
TRBD1	.	TRBJ1-4	13	TRBV29-1	CSVGHRGSEKLFF	TGCAGCGTTGGGCACAGGGGGAGTGAAAAACTGTTTTTT
.	.	TRBJ2-5	13	TRBV7-6	CASLRRVRETQYF	TGTGCCAGCCTAAGGAGGGTCAGGGAGACCCAGTACTTC
TRBD1	few	TRBJ1-2	13	TRBV5-1	CASSFRDSYGYTF	TGCGCCAGCAGCTTCCGGGACAGCTATGGCTACACCTTC
.	many	TRBJ2-5	12	TRBV20-1	CSARAELETQYF	TGCAGTGCTAGGGCAGAATTAGAGACCCAGTACTTC
.	few	TRBJ1-1	16	TRBV7-9	CASSVKGSSMNTEAFF	TGTGCCAGCAGCGTAAAGGGCAGTTCTATGAACACTGAAGCTTTCTTT
TRBD2	.	TRBJ2-1	16	TRBV5-1	CASSFTSGSSYNEQFF	TGCGCCAGCAGCTTCACTAGCGGGAGCTCCTACAATGAGCAGTTCTTC
TRBD1	many	TRBJ1-1	14	TRBV2	CASSDRPGGTEAFF	TGTGCCAGCAGTGATCGTCCAGGGGGCACTGAAGCTTTCTTT
.	many	TRBJ2-3	14	TRBV6-2/TRBV6-3	CASTRGESTDTQYF	TGTGCCAGCACCCGAGGGGAGAGCACAGATACGCAGTATTTT
.	many	TRBJ2-6	17	TRBV11-2	CASSSPGKSSGANVLTF	TGTGCCAGCAGCTCTCCCGGGAAGAGCTCTGGGGCCAACGTCCTGACTTTC
.	.	TRBJ2-4	15	TRBV15	CATSPSAGPKNIQYF	TGTGCCACCAGCCCGTCGGCAGGGCCCAAAAACATTCAGTACTTC
.	few	TRBJ1-2	14	TRBV9	CASSVDPLPYGYTF	TGTGCCAGCAGCGTAGATCCCCTCCCCTATGGCTACACCTTC
.	few	TRBJ2-7	12	TRBV20-1	CSALRGAYEQYF	TGCAGTGCTCTGAGGGGGGCCTACGAGCAGTACTTC
TRBD2	few	TRBJ2-7	14	TRBV9	CASSDSSGSYEQYF	TGTGCCAGCAGCGATTCTAGCGGCTCCTACGAGCAGTACTTC
.	few	TRBJ2-7	13	TRBV19	CASSIRDSYEQYF	TGTGCCAGTAGTATTCGGGACTCCTACGAGCAGTACTTC
.	.	TRBJ1-2	11	TRBV6-1	CASSLYEGYTF	TGTGCCAGCAGTCTGTATGAGGGCTACACCTTC
.	few	TRBJ2-7	15	TRBV7-9	CASSLTAGPIYEQYF	TGTGCCAGCAGCTTAACGGCGGGACCTATCTACGAGCAGTACTTC
TRBD1	many	TRBJ2-7	15	TRBV6-2/TRBV6-3	CASSRGDRDRYEQYF	TGTGCCAGCAGTCGGGGGGACAGGGACCGCTACGAGCAGTACTTC
.	many	TRBJ2-5	15	TRBV3-1	CASSQESRGQETQYF	TGTGCCAGCAGCCAAGAGAGCAGGGGACAAGAGACCCAGTACTTC
.	few	TRBJ1-5	14	TRBV19	CASSPDFSNQPQHF	TGTGCCAGTAGTCCGGATTTTAGCAATCAGCCCCAGCATTTT
.	few	TRBJ2-7	18	TRBV7-9	CASSFGSGKGGKSYEQYF	TGTGCCAGCAGCTTCGGATCGGGGAAGGGCGGGAAGTCCTACGAGCAGTACTTC
TRBD1	.	TRBJ2-3	17	TRBV24-1	CATSDPVTGEAKDTQYF	TGTGCCACCAGTGATCCCGTGACAGGGGAGGCGAAAGATACGCAGTATTTT
TRBD2	few	TRBJ2-2	16	TRBV9	CASSGLAGSNTGELFF	TGTGCCAGCAGCGGTCTAGCGGGTTCTAACACCGGGGAGCTGTTTTTT
.	many	TRBJ2-3	13	TRBV7-9	CASSLGNGQAQYF	TGTGCCAGCAGCTTAGGTAACGGACAAGCGCAGTATTTT
.	many	TRBJ1-1	15	TRBV28	CASSSPTAAGVYAFF	TGTGCCAGCAGTTCACCAACGGCGGCAGGGGTATATGCTTTCTTT
.	many	TRBJ1-2	14	TRBV5-1	CASSYGQSHYGYTF	TGCGCCAGCAGCTACGGACAGAGCCACTATGGCTACACCTTC
.	many	TRBJ1-1	13	TRBV2	CASSVGGKTEAFF	TGTGCCAGCAGTGTCGGGGGGAAGACTGAAGCTTTCTTT
.	few	TRBJ2-1	13	TRBV7-7	CASSLEAPGEQFF	TGTGCCAGCAGCTTGGAAGCTCCGGGTGAGCAGTTCTTC
.	.	TRBJ1-1	14	TRBV29-1	CSVGLRGQNTEAFF	TGCAGCGTCGGTCTTAGGGGCCAGAACACTGAAGCTTTCTTT
.	many	TRBJ2-3	14	TRBV2	CASKAHPNADTQYF	TGTGCCAGCAAGGCCCATCCGAATGCGGATACGCAGTATTTT
TRBD1	.	TRBJ1-5	14	TRBV28	CASSGQGTHQPQHF	TGTGCCAGCAGTGGACAGGGGACTCATCAGCCCCAGCATTTT
.	many	TRBJ2-5	14	TRBV18	CASSSRAQRETQYF	TGTGCCAGCTCATCCCGGGCCCAAAGGGAGACCCAGTACTTC
TRBD2	many	TRBJ2-7	12	TRBV6-1	CASSDGGTKQYF	TGTGCCAGCAGTGACGGGGGGACTAAGCAGTACTTC
.	many	TRBJ2-3	11	TRBV6-1	CASGEKATQYF	TGTGCCAGCGGTGAGAAAGCTACGCAGTATTTT
.	.	TRBJ1-4	15	TRBV7-2	CASSLAGRGNEKLFF	TGTGCCAGCAGCTTAGCGGGCAGGGGTAATGAAAAACTGTTTTTT
TRBD1	.	TRBJ2-7	14	TRBV20-1	CSATDGTGVGEQYF	TGCAGTGCTACCGACGGGACAGGGGTCGGGGAGCAGTACTTC
.	many	TRBJ2-1	13	TRBV28	CASSIQGANEQFF	TGTGCCAGCAGCATACAGGGCGCCAATGAGCAGTTCTTC
.	.	TRBJ1-2	14	TRBV20-1	CSARDWGHLYGYTF	TGCAGTGCTAGAGATTGGGGACACCTCTATGGCTACACCTTC
.	many	TRBJ1-2	13	TRBV12-3/TRBV12-4	CASSFVRGGGYTF	TGTGCCAGCAGTTTTGTCAGGGGAGGCGGCTACACCTTC